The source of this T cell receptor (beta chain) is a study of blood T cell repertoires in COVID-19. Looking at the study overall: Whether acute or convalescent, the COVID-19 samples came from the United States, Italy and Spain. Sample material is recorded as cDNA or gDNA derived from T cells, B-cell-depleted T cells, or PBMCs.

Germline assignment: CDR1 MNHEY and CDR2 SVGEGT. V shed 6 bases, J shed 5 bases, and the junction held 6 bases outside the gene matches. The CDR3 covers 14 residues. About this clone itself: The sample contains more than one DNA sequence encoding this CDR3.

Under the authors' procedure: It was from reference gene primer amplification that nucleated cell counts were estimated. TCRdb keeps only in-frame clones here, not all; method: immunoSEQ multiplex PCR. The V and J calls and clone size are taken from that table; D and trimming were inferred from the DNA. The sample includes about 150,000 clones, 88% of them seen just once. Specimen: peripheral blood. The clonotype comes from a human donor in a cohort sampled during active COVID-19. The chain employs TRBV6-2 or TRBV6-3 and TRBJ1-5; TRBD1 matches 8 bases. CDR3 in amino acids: CASSRTGRDQPQHF. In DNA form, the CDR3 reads TGTGCCAGCAGCCGGACAGGGAGGGATCAGCCCCAGCATTTT.